The 15 T cell receptor beta chains presented below share a single source sample, sequenced in a study of CXCR3-negative and CXCR3-positive naive CD8 T cells. UMI-labeled TRB cDNA libraries were prepared by 5' RACE. After re-calling the 5' RACE reads, TCRdb lists one entry per CDR3 protein, DNA absent. The sample data list fewer than 55,000 distinct CDR3 sequences. Material: naive CXCR3- CD8+ T cells from blood. The subset: CD45RO-CCR7+CD27+CD95- naive CD8+ T cells lacking CXCR3 (TNR3-). These receptors were collected from a human donor in good health. Some clones in this sample may be carry-over from other donors' samples.

The gene calls are TRBV15 and TRBJ2-5; TCRdb's D gene call, TRBD1, goes unchecked for lack of DNA. CDR1 and CDR2 (germline): LNHNV, YYDKDF (reference sequence). The CDR3 runs to 16 residues. The CDR3 here is CATSRDETGYQETQYF. The variable domain in full, completed from reference TRBV15 and TRBJ2-5, reads DAMVIQNPRYQVTQFGKPVTLSCSQTLNHNVMYWYQQKSSQAPKLLFHYYDKDFNNEADTPDNFQSRRPNTSFCFLDIRSPGLGDTAMYLCATSRDETGYQETQYFGPGTRLLVL.

The chain couples TRBV5-1 to TRBJ2-5; TCRdb selects TRBD1, and the lack of DNA leaves this call unchecked. The germline gives CDR1 SGHRS, CDR2 YFSETQ. The CDR3 spans 16 residues. The CDR3 reads CASSPGGQGIGETQYF. Full variable domain (outside the CDR3, taken from reference TRBV5-1 and TRBJ2-5): KAGVTQTPRYLIKTRGQQVTLSCSPISGHRSVSWYQQTPGQGLQFLFEYFSETQRNKGNFPGRFSGRQFSNSRSEMNVSTLELGDSALYLCASSPGGQGIGETQYFGPGTRLLVL.

CDR3: CASSFQGTYEQYF. The gene calls are TRBV7-2 and TRBJ2-7; TCRdb outputs TRBD1, but without DNA this stays unchecked. The length of the CDR3 is 13 residues. The germline gives CDR1 SGHTA, CDR2 FQGNSA.

The CDR3: CAWGPLGQEYTEAFF. The genes are TRBV30 and TRBJ1-1. CDR3 length: 15 residues. Germline V gene lookup returns CDR1 GTSNPN and CDR2 SVGIG (reference sequence).

The rearrangement joins TRBV6-2 or TRBV6-3 to TRBJ1-1. Looked up from germline, CDR1 is MNHEY and CDR2 is SVGEGT. CDR3 length: 16 amino acids. The CDR3 reads CASSLGKRELNTEAFF.

The CDR3 loop is CASSISVNQPQHF. The chain carries TRBV19 and TRBJ1-5. The V gene's germline CDR1 is LNHDA and CDR2 SQIVND (reference sequence). The CDR3 has 13 amino acids.

The chain employs TRBV7-9 and TRBJ2-2. The CDR3 is 11 amino acids. Germline lookup yields CDR1 SEHNR and CDR2 FQNEAQ (reference sequence). This chain's CDR3 is CASSGAGELFF.

The gene calls are TRBV7-6 and TRBJ2-1; the TCRdb call, TRBD1, lacks DNA for checking. The CDR3 extends over 14 amino acids. CDR1 is SGHVS and CDR2 is FNYEAQ in the germline V gene. The CDR3 spells CASSFGQGINEQFF.

The chain uses TRBV28 and TRBJ2-2; TCRdb names TRBD2, which stays unverified in the absence of DNA. Germline-derived CDR1 and CDR2 are MDHEN and SYDVKM. This CDR3 region has 16 residues. The CDR3 spells CASRTTPAGGSGELFF.

The chain joins TRBV7-2 to TRBJ2-3; TCRdb indicates TRBD1, and absent DNA this call remains unverified. This CDR3 contains 16 residues. Germline CDR1 reads SGHTA; CDR2 reads FQGNSA. CDR3 amino acids: CASSFPGPEGADTQYF.

The chain uses TRBV2 and TRBJ1-1; TCRdb selects TRBD1, and the lack of DNA leaves this call unchecked. Germline CDR1 and CDR2: SNHLY and FYNNEI. The CDR3 totals 12 residues. The CDR3 here is CASSERGPVAFF.

The chain joins TRBV6-6 to TRBJ2-7; TCRdb's D gene call, TRBD2, goes unchecked for lack of DNA. Germline V gene sequence: CDR1 MNHNY, CDR2 SVGAGI (reference sequence). CDR3 size: 14 residues. The CDR3 loop reads CASSSRTRPYEQYF.

The chain joins TRBV5-1 to TRBJ2-7; TCRdb names TRBD2, which stays unverified in the absence of DNA. This CDR3 has 14 residues. Looked up from germline, CDR1 is SGHRS and CDR2 is YFSETQ. CDR3 loop: CASSPHSHSYEQYF.

This chain uses TRBV29-1 with TRBJ2-1; there is no DNA to check the TCRdb D call of TRBD1. The CDR3 totals 16 residues. Germline CDR1 reads SQVTM; CDR2 reads ANQGSEA. The CDR3 reads CSVDQRGLLSYNEQFF.

The chain has TRBV6-6 and TRBJ2-7. Germline values: CDR1 MNHNY, CDR2 SVGAGI (reference sequence). The CDR3 runs 14 residues. The CDR3: CASSYSHGRGEQYF.